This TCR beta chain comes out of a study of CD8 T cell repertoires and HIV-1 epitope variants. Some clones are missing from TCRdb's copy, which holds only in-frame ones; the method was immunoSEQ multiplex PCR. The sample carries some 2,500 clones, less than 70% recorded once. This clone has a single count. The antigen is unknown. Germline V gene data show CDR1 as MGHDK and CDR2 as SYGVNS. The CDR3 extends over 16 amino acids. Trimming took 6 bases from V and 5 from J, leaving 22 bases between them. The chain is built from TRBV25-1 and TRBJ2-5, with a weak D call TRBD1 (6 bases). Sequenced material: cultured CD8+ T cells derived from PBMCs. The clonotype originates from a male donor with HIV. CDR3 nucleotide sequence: TGTGCCAGCAGCTCACATATGACAGGTGGATGGGAGACCCAGTACTTC. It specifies CASSSHMTGGWETQYF.